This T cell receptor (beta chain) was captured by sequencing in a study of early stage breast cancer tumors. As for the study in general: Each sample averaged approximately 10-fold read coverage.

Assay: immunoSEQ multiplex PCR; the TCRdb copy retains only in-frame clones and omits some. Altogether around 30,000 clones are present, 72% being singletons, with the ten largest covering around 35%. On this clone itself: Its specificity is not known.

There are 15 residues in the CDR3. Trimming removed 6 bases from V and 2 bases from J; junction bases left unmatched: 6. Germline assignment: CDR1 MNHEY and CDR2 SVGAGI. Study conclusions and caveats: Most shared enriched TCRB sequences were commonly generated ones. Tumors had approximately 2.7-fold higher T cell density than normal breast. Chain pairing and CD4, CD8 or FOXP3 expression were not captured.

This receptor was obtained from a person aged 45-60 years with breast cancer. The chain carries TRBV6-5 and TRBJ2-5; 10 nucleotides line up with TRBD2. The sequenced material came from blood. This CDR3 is CASRASGSYQETQYF. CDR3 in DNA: TGTGCCAGCAGGGCTAGCGGGAGTTATCAAGAGACCCAGTACTTC.